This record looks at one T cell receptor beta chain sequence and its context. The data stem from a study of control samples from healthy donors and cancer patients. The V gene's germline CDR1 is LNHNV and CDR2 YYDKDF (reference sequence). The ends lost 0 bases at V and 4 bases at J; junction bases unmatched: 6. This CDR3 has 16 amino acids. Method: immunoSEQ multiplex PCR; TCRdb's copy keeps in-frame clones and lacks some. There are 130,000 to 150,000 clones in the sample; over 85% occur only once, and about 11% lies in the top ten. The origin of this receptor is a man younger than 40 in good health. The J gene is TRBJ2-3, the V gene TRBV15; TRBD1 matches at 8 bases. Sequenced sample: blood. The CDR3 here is CATSRDLTGASDTQYF. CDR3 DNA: TGTGCCACCAGCAGAGATTTGACAGGGGCATCAGATACGCAGTATTTT.